This T cell receptor (beta chain) originates from a study of CD8+CD57+ T cells in acquired aplastic anemia. Looking at the study overall: Recorded DNA amounts for sorted CD4+ and CD8+ cells had an average of 3.2 ug. The study, taken as a whole, reports: Patients and controls were found to share more than 25 CD8+ CDR3 sequences.

Using genomic DNA as the template, TCR beta VDJ and CDR3 profiling was carried out. TCRdb re-called the reads through MiXCR, storing one row per CDR3 protein. The sample has hundreds of thousands of distinct CDR3 sequences, less than 35% seen once; the top ten hold roughly 0.8%. Comment on this clonotype: Its antigen is unidentified.

The CDR3 is 12 amino acids. CDR1 DFQATT and CDR2 SNEGSKA come from the germline V gene (reference sequence). V gave up 3 bases and J gave up 8 bases, with 13 bases separating them. CD8+CD57+ cell expansion had been shown by flow cytometry in patients chosen for sequencing. This clonotype was sampled from a human donor with aplastic anemia. The chain combines TRBV20-1 with TRBJ1-2, with TRBD1 as a possible D gene (6 bases). Sample: sorted CD4+, CD8+, or CD8+CD57+ T cells (not recorded which) from PBMCs. This CDR3 reads CSASPGHEGYTF. CDR3 DNA sequence: TGCAGTGCTAGTCCGGGACACGAGGGCTACACCTTC.